Described below is a single T cell receptor (beta chain) sequence and its context. The CDR3 is 16 amino acids. Germline loops: CDR1 SGHNT, CDR2 YENEEA. The V segment lost 0 bases and the J segment 4 bases; nucleotides outside the gene matches: 9. The data stem from a study of brain T cells in children with intractable seizures. Here immunoSEQ multiplex PCR was the method, and the copy in TCRdb shows in-frame clones only, minus some. The sample has about 340,000 clones, over 90% seen once; the top ten hold roughly 5.8%. The sample's time point: blood from clinic visit 5 months post-surgery; TSC patient then seizure free.

The chain has TRBV11-3 and TRBJ2-7, with 7 bases fitting TRBD2. The sequences come from peripheral blood, collected 5 to 6 months after surgery. This clonotype originated in a boy in the first two years of life with tuberous sclerosis and intractable seizures. Here the CDR3 DNA reads TGTGCCAGCAGCTTAGAGGAGTCGCGGGAGTGGTACGAGCAGTACTTC. This gives the protein CASSLEESREWYEQYF. Filled out from reference TRBV11-3 and TRBJ2-7, the complete variable domain reads EAGVVQSPRYKIIEKKQPVAFWCNPISGHNTLYWYLQNLGQGPELLIRYENEEAVDDSQLPKDRFSAERLKGVDSTLKIQPAELGDSAVYLCASSLEESREWYEQYFGPGTRLTVT.